The present TCR beta chain was sequenced within a study of T-cell memory formation after mild COVID-19. Study information: Among the donors, TCR clusters were largely specific to each donor.

This CDR3 contains 13 residues. Trimming stripped 6 bases from V and 3 bases from J, with 13 bases between. The germline V gene has CDR1 DFQATT and CDR2 SNEGSKA (reference sequence). This clonotype was seen many times. TCRdb fed the 5' RACE reads into MiXCR, producing one record per CDR3 protein. The data hold around 320,000 distinct CDR3 sequences, with 19% observed a single time. The TCR was taken from a young man who had mild COVID-19 (a few samples of this study predate the infection). Cell type and time point are not known. The genes are TRBV20-1 and TRBJ2-3, with unresolved D. The sequenced material came from PBMCs or a T cell subset sorted from them (not recorded which). DNA of the CDR3: TGCAGTGCCGACGAACGAGGAACAGATACGCAGTATTTT. This sequence encodes CSADERGTDTQYF.